This T cell receptor (beta chain) was profiled in a study of T-cell memory formation after mild COVID-19. General study results and limits: From day 15 to 85, contracting clones were balanced between CD4 and CD8, whereas later expanders leaned toward CD4+. The CD4+ clones that contracted clustered mainly within CM and EM, and the CD8+ clones concentrated in EMRA.

This clonotype was recorded a few times. The antigen is undetermined. One entry per CDR3 protein results from TCRdb running MiXCR on the 5' RACE reads. The sample yields about 200,000 distinct CDR3 sequences, 9% to 10% seen once. Looked up from germline, CDR1 is SGHRS and CDR2 is YFSETQ. CDR3 length: 15 amino acids. The V segment lost 4 bases and the J segment 5 bases; nucleotides outside the gene matches: 6. The TCR sequence derives from a young man who had mild COVID-19 (a few samples of this study predate the infection). Cell type and time point are not known. The sample comprised PBMCs or a T cell subset sorted from them (not recorded which). The chain couples TRBV5-1 to TRBJ2-5; 12 bases map to TRBD2. The CDR3 protein is CASSLGLAGDETQYF. CDR3 DNA sequence: TGCGCCAGCAGCCTGGGACTAGCGGGCGATGAGACCCAGTACTTC.